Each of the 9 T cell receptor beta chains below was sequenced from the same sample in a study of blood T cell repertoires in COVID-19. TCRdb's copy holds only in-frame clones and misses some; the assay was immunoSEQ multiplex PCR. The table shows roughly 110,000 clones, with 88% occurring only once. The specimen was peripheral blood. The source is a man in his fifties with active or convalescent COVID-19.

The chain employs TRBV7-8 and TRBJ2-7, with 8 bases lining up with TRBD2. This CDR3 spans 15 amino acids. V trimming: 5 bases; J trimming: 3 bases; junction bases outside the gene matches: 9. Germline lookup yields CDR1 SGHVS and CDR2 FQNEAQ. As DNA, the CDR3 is TGTGCCAGCAGCCCCTTCCGGCTAGCGGGCTACGAGCAGTACTTC. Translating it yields CASSPFRLAGYEQYF.

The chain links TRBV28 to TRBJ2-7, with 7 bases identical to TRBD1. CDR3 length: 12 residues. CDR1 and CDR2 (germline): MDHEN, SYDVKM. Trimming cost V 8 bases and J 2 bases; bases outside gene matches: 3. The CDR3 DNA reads TGTGCCAGCTTAGGACAGGCCTACGAGCAGTACTTC. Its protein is CASLGQAYEQYF.

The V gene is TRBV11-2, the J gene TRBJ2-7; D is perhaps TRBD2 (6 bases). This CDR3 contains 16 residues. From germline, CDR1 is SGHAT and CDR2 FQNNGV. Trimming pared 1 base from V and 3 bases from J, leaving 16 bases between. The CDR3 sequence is CASSLGGPEGLYEQYF. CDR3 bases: TGTGCCAGCAGCTTAGGAGGGCCGGAGGGACTCTACGAGCAGTACTTC.

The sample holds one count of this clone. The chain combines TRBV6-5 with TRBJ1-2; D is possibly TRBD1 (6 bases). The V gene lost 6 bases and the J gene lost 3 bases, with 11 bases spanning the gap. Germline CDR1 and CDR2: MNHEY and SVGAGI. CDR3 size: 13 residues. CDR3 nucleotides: TGTGCCAGCAGACAGGGCACCCACTATGGCTACACCTTC. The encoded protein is CASRQGTHYGYTF.

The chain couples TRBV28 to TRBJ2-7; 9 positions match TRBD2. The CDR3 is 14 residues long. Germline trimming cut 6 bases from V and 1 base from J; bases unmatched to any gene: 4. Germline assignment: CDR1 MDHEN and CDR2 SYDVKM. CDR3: CASSGGLASYEQYF. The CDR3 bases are TGTGCCAGCAGCGGGGGACTAGCTTCCTACGAGCAGTACTTC.

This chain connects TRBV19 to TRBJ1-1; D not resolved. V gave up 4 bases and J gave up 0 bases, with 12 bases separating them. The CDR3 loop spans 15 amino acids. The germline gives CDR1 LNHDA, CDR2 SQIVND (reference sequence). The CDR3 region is CASSSNRRMNTEAFF. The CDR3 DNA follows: TGTGCCAGTAGTAGCAACAGAAGGATGAACACTGAAGCTTTCTTT.

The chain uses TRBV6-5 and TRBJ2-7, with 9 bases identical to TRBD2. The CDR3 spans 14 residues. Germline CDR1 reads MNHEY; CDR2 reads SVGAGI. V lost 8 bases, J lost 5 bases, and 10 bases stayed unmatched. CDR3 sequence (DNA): TGTGCCAGCGGCAGCGGGAGGATCGAGGACGAGCAGTACTTC. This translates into CASGSGRIEDEQYF.

The CDR3 spells CAWSVAIYEQYF. The DNA of the CDR3 is TGTGCCTGGAGTGTAGCCATCTACGAGCAGTACTTC. The J gene is TRBJ2-7, the V gene TRBV30; D is unclear. V was shortened by 0 bases and J by 3 bases, with 6 bases between the two germline ends. The germline V gene has CDR1 GTSNPN and CDR2 SVGIG (reference sequence). CDR3 length: 12 residues.

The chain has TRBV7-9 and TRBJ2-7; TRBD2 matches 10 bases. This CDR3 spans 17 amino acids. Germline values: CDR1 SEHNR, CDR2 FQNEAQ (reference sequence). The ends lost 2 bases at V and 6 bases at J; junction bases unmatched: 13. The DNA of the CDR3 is TGTGCCAGCAGCTTATTTGCTAGCGGGAGTGGGGTCGGCGAGCAGTACTTC. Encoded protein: CASSLFASGSGVGEQYF.